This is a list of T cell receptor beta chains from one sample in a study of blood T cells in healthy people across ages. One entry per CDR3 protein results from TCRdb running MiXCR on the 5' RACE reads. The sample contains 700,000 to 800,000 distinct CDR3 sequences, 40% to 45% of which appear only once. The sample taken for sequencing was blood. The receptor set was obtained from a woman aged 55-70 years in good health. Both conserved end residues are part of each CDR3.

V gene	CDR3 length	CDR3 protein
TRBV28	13	CASSDRAINEQYF
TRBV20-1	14	CSASRSRGTDTQYF
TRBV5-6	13	CASSLGRAEEQYF
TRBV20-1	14	CSARDEGARYEQYF
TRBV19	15	CASTPLRGGNQPQHF
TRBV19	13	CASSIRVGNIQYF
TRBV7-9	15	CASSSPQGAHYGYTF
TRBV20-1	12	CSAKFTDNEQFF
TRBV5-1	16	CASSLTNTANTGELFF
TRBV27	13	CASSFAGGSEQYF
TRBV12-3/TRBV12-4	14	CASSWQGPYNEQFF
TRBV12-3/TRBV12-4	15	CASSSLSVSHYGYTF
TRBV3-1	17	CASSQDWGLAGQETQYF
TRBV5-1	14	CASASGAPQRGYTF
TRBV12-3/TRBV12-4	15	CASSLEEAAKNIQYF
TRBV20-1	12	CSARRLQETQYF
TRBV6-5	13	CASISPSTDTQYF
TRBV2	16	CASSRELALLYNGQFF
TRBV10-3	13	CATRAGGPNEQYF
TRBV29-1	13	CSGGGGGAYGYTF
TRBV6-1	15	CASSATGQGVYEQYF
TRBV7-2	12	CASSSYTGGQYF